This T cell receptor beta chain came from a study of vaccination effects on CD4 cells after COVID-19. Using viral peptide pools, the ViraFEST assay grew out antigen-specific CD4+ T cells prior to sequencing. An approximately 10-day culture period preceded the isolation of CD4+ T cells. Recipients of the vaccine had no prior SARS-CoV-2 infection and negative nucleocapsid antibodies. Details on this clone: Its matching antigen is unknown.

Germline assignment: CDR1 SGHRS and CDR2 YFSETQ. This CDR3 has 15 residues. The V segment lost 5 bases and the J segment 4 bases; nucleotides outside the gene matches: 5. Assay: immunoSEQ multiplex PCR; the TCRdb copy retains only in-frame clones and omits some. The repertoire consists of 41,000 or so clones, with roughly 76% occurring once and the leading ten covering 26%. The gene calls are TRBV5-1 and TRBJ2-2, with TRBD1 matching 10 bases. This TCR came from a human donor who received a COVID-19 vaccine. This material consisted of CD4+ T cells from PBMCs cultured with HCoV-OC43 spike peptides, taken before COVID-19 vaccination. Documented subset: HCoV-OC43 spike overlapping peptide pool stimulation. CDR3 region: CASRGTGAFTGELFF. CDR3 nucleotides: TGCGCCAGCAGGGGGACAGGGGCCTTCACCGGGGAGCTGTTTTTT.